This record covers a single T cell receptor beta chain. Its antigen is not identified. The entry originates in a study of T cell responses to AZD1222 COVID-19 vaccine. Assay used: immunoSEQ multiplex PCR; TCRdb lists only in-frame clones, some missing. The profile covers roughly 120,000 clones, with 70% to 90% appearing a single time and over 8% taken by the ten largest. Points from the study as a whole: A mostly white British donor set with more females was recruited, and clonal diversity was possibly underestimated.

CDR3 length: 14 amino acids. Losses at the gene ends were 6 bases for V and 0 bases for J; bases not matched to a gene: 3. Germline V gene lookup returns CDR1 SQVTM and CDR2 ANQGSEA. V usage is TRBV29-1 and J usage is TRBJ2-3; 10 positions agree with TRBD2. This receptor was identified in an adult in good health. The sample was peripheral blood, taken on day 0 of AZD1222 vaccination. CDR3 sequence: CSVPTSGSTDTQYF. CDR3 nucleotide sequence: TGCAGCGTGCCGACTAGCGGGAGCACAGATACGCAGTATTTT.